A single sample is the source of the 32 T cell receptor beta chains below, sequenced in a study of low-dose radiotherapy and immunotherapy resistance in tumors. Priming of first-strand cDNA relied on TRAV- and TRBV-specific primers (covering alpha and beta chains). The PCR that amplified TCRs ran for 20 cycles, relying on a constant-region primer and a V-primer adapter. TCRdb reanalysed the reads using MiXCR and keeps one entry per CDR3 protein. The sample shows under 35,000 distinct CDR3 sequences, about 53% of them seen only once. As for time point: after trial treatment. The sample's treatment: LDRT plus nivolumab, ipilimumab, low-dose cyclophosphamide and aspirin (RACIN trial). This material consisted of PBMCs, taken after low-dose radiotherapy plus immunotherapy. These receptors were collected from a male donor with gallbladder cancer.

At least ten counts were recorded for this clonotype. The rearrangement links TRBV12-3 or TRBV12-4 to TRBJ2-1; 8 bases match TRBD2. Germline trimming cut 9 bases from V and 5 bases from J; bases unmatched to any gene: 9. The CDR3 is made up of 14 amino acids. CDR3 nucleotides: TGTGCCAGTAAGCGGGAGACCATGCACAATGAGCAGTTCTTC. It encodes CASKRETMHNEQFF.

As concerns this clonotype: It differs at one base from a far larger clone, so likely a read error. This chain uses TRBV12-3 or TRBV12-4 with TRBJ2-1, with TRBD2 matching 11 bases. V was clipped by 6 bases and J by 10 bases; unmatched bases: 11. This CDR3 region has 15 residues. The CDR3 spells CASSPGTSGSYEQFF. CDR3 sequence (DNA): TGTGCCAGCAGCCCTGGGACTAGCGGTTCCTACGAGCAGTTCTTC.

In its sample, this clonotype was seen a few times. The chain uses TRBV11-1 and TRBJ2-1; D is possibly TRBD1 or TRBD2 (6 bases each). CDR1 is SGHAT and CDR2 is FQDESV in the germline V gene (reference sequence). Trimming stripped 0 bases from V and 8 bases from J, with 20 bases between. CDR3 length equals 17 residues. For the CDR3, the DNA is TGTGCCAGCAGCTTAGCCCCCTCCAGGGGAGGTTATTATGAGCAGTTCTTC. Protein: CASSLAPSRGGYYEQFF.

This clonotype was picked up a small number of times. A read error likely explains this, since a far larger clone differs by one base. V is TRBV27 and J is TRBJ2-7, with 9 bases lining up with TRBD2. Germline V lookup: CDR1 MNHEY, CDR2 SMNVEV (reference sequence). The CDR3 contains 13 residues. V lost 7 bases, J lost 7 bases, and 8 bases stayed unmatched. CDR3 residues: CASKRAGGNEQYF. The DNA of the CDR3 is TGTGCCAGCAAGCGGGCGGGGGGGAATGAGCAGTACTTC.

The chain recombines TRBV7-6 with TRBJ2-3; a possible D gene is TRBD2 (6 bases). The CDR3 extends over 16 amino acids. From germline, CDR1 is SGHVS and CDR2 FNYEAQ. V gave up 5 bases and J gave up 0 bases, with 15 bases separating them. In nucleotides, the CDR3 is TGTGCCAGCAGCCCGCCCGGGACTCGTAGCACAGATACGCAGTATTTT. Translated: CASSPPGTRSTDTQYF.

There are many counts of this clonotype. CDR3 in DNA: TGCGCCAGCAGCGCGGGGGGCCATGAGCAGTTCTTC. Amino acids: CASSAGGHEQFF. The chain links TRBV5-1 to TRBJ2-1; TRBD2 matches at 8 bases. From germline, CDR1 is SGHRS and CDR2 YFSETQ. CDR3 length equals 12 residues. The V segment lost 4 bases and the J segment 8 bases; nucleotides outside the gene matches: 2.

This chain connects TRBV6-2 or TRBV6-3 to TRBJ2-7; possibly TRBD2 for D (5 bases). CDR1 MNHEY and CDR2 SVGEGT come from the germline V gene. Trimming left V 6 bases short and J 3 bases short, with 12 bases between. CDR3 length: 13 residues. The CDR3 loop reads CASRRTYDYEQYF. CDR3 in DNA: TGTGCCAGCAGAAGGACTTACGACTACGAGCAGTACTTC.

The chain uses TRBV2 and TRBJ1-3; D not certain. This CDR3 comprises 10 residues. The V gene's germline CDR1 is SNHLY and CDR2 FYNNEI. V was cut by 8 bases and J by 6 bases, with 5 bases left in between. CDR3 residues: CASRENTIYF. As DNA, the CDR3 is TGTGCCAGCCGGGAAAACACCATATATTTT.

The rearrangement links TRBV5-1 to TRBJ2-1; 7 nucleotides match TRBD2. The CDR3 is 16 amino acids. The V and J ends lost 0 bases and 0 bases, in that order; junction bases with no gene match: 3. Germline loops: CDR1 SGHRS, CDR2 YFSETQ. This chain's CDR3 is CASSLDGGSSYNEQFF. As DNA, the CDR3 is TGCGCCAGCAGCTTGGATGGCGGGAGCTCCTACAATGAGCAGTTCTTC.

With respect to this clonotype: This is likely an artifact of a read error, given a far larger clone one base away. The rearrangement joins TRBV5-1 to TRBJ2-1; D unresolved. The J call may be mistaken, given a closer DNA end match to TRBJ2-5. Germline V gene lookup returns CDR1 SGHRS and CDR2 YFSETQ. The CDR3 sequence is 11 residues long. The CDR3 DNA reads TGCGCCAGCAGCTTTATGGAGACCCAGTACTTC. It translates to CASSFMETQYF.

The chain combines TRBV5-1 with TRBJ2-3; either TRBD1 or TRBD2 may fit D (5 bases each). Per germline, CDR1 SGHRS and CDR2 YFSETQ. The length of the CDR3 is 14 residues. V was trimmed by 7 bases and J by 1 base, leaving 13 bases between them. This CDR3 is CASLPGPGTDTQYF. In DNA, the CDR3 is TGCGCCAGCCTTCCGGGACCCGGCACAGATACGCAGTATTTT.

This clonotype was counted many times. The V call is TRBV5-4, the J call TRBJ2-7, with TRBD1 matching over 9 bases. V lost 0 bases to trimming and J lost 4 bases; unmatched junction nucleotides: 5. Germline assignment: CDR1 SGHNT and CDR2 YYREEE (reference sequence). This CDR3 comprises 15 residues. CDR3 coding DNA: TGTGCCAGCAGCTTGGGGGGACAGGGTAAATACGAGCAGTACTTC. It encodes CASSLGGQGKYEQYF.

By share, this clonotype ranks as medium-sized. The CDR3 loop reads CASSLGRGRSYEQYF. The DNA for the CDR3 is TGCGCCAGCAGCTTGGGGCGGGGTCGCTCCTACGAGCAGTACTTC. This rearrangement joins TRBV5-1 to TRBJ2-7, with D tentatively TRBD2 (6 bases). The CDR3 totals 15 residues. Germline CDR1 SGHRS, CDR2 YFSETQ. V was pared by 0 bases and J by 0 bases, with 10 bases between.

CDR3 nucleotides: TGTGCCAGCAGGCGGGGACAGGGGGCCTACGAGCAGTACTTC. Translating gives CASRRGQGAYEQYF. The chain uses TRBV6-2 or TRBV6-3 and TRBJ2-7, with TRBD1 matching over 11 bases. This CDR3 contains 14 residues. Germline V gene sequence: CDR1 MNHEY, CDR2 SVGEGT. With V trimmed by 6 bases and J by 2 bases, 3 bases remained unmatched.

CDR3 in DNA: TGTGCCAGCAGTTTATTTCAGGGGAGGGGCACCGGGGAGCTGTTTTTT. Translating gives CASSLFQGRGTGELFF. The chain recombines TRBV12-3 or TRBV12-4 with TRBJ2-2, with a possible D match to TRBD2 (7 bases). Deletions cut 2 bases from V and 4 bases from J, with 14 bases between. This CDR3 contains 16 residues.

This clonotype was observed a few times. The rearrangement joins TRBV3-1 to TRBJ2-5; D gene unclear. This CDR3 is 14 amino acids long. Germline V gene lookup returns CDR1 LGHDT and CDR2 YNNKEL (reference sequence). V was cut by 5 bases and J by 3 bases, with 13 bases left in between. The CDR3 nucleotides read TGTGCCAGCAGCGATAAGGGCAAGAAAGAGACCCAGTACTTC. It encodes CASSDKGKKETQYF.

This clonotype counts as medium-sized. This chain joins TRBV7-2 and TRBJ1-2, with D possibly matching TRBD1 (5 bases). The V and J ends lost 4 bases and 4 bases respectively, with 13 bases between them. Per the germline V gene, CDR1 is SGHTA and CDR2 is FQGNSA. The CDR3 sequence is 14 residues long. CDR3 coding DNA: TGTGCCAGCAGCTCCAGGGTGATGAGCTATGGCTACACCTTC. Translated, it gives CASSSRVMSYGYTF. Drawing the rest from reference TRBV7-2 and TRBJ1-2, the complete variable domain is GAGVSQSPSNKVTEKGKDVELRCDPISGHTALYWYRQSLGQGLEFLIYFQGNSAPDKSGLPSDRFSAERTGGSVSTLTIQRTQQEDSAVYLCASSSRVMSYGYTFGSGTRLTVV.

This clonotype was seen once. The chain combines TRBV6-8 with TRBJ2-7, with TRBD2 matching over 8 bases. The CDR3 length is 15 residues. Germline lookup yields CDR1 MNHGY and CDR2 SAAAGT. V lost 5 bases, J lost 7 bases, and 13 bases stayed unmatched. The CDR3 DNA reads as TGTGCCAGCAGTATACGGGAGGGAGGGGAGAGGGAGCAGTACTTC. Amino acids: CASSIREGGEREQYF.

There are many counts of this clonotype. The rearrangement joins TRBV29-1 to TRBJ2-7; perhaps TRBD2 as D (5 bases). Germline V gives CDR1 SQVTM, CDR2 ANQGSEA. Trimming took 6 bases from V and 3 from J, leaving 12 bases between them. The CDR3 spans 12 residues. CDR3 sequence reads: CSVLGLIYEQYF. The CDR3 DNA reads as TGCAGCGTACTTGGACTGATCTACGAGCAGTACTTC.

This sequence joins TRBV20-1 and TRBJ1-5; 7 nucleotides line up with TRBD1. The CDR3 sequence is 13 residues long. The germline V gene has CDR1 DFQATT and CDR2 SNEGSKA (reference sequence). The V gene end was trimmed by 6 bases and the J gene end by 4 bases; junction bases not matched to a gene: 6. The CDR3 DNA reads as TGCAGTGCCGAAGACAGGGCGAATCAGCCCCAGCATTTT. Protein product: CSAEDRANQPQHF.

This clonotype is medium-sized (0.01 to 0.1%) in the sample. The chain couples TRBV25-1 to TRBJ2-1; D is tentatively TRBD1 or TRBD2 (5 bases each). The germline V gene encodes CDR1 MGHDK and CDR2 SYGVNS. CDR3 length: 14 residues. The V and J ends lost 2 bases and 8 bases respectively, with 13 bases between them. The CDR3 loop reads CASSEPGTRDEQFF. The CDR3 DNA reads as TGTGCCAGCAGTGAACCAGGGACGCGCGATGAGCAGTTCTTC.

The chain combines TRBV20-1 with TRBJ2-1, with 8 bases lining up with TRBD2. Losses at the gene ends were 2 bases for V and 0 bases for J; bases not matched to a gene: 6. This CDR3 spans 16 amino acids. Germline-derived CDR1 and CDR2 are DFQATT and SNEGSKA (reference sequence). The CDR3 is CSARPLSGSSYNEQFF. DNA of the CDR3: TGCAGTGCTAGACCCCTCAGCGGGAGCTCCTACAATGAGCAGTTCTTC.

This clonotype was seen at least ten times. CDR3: CASSFGGMGNYGYTF. The CDR3 nucleotides read TGTGCCAGCAGTTTCGGGGGGATGGGCAACTATGGCTACACCTTC. The gene calls are TRBV27 and TRBJ1-2; possible D gene TRBD1, 5 bases. CDR1 MNHEY and CDR2 SMNVEV come from the germline V gene (reference sequence). V lost 3 bases and J lost 2, with 13 bases in between. This CDR3 spans 15 amino acids.

The V gene is TRBV6-2 or TRBV6-3, the J gene TRBJ2-1, with no clear D. Germline values: CDR1 MNHEY, CDR2 SVGEGT. This CDR3 spans 13 amino acids. The V end was cut by 6 bases, the J end by 9 bases, with 15 bases between. The CDR3 region has the DNA TGTGCCAGCAGGGGGATTCCCCCAGGTGAGCAGTTCTTC. Translation: CASRGIPPGEQFF.

This clonotype is labeled as medium-sized (0.01 to 0.1%). The chain employs TRBV15 and TRBJ2-1, with D hard to call. Germline V gene lookup returns CDR1 LNHNV and CDR2 YYDKDF (reference sequence). CDR3 length: 13 residues. Trimming shortened V by 0 bases and J by 11 bases, and 11 bases separated the two germline ends. The CDR3 spells CATSRDPSTQQFF. The CDR3 coding sequence is TGTGCCACCAGCAGAGATCCCTCAACCCAGCAGTTCTTC.

This clonotype has more than one count but fewer than ten. This sequence joins TRBV3-1 and TRBJ2-7; 9 bases are a match to TRBD1. The germline V gene encodes CDR1 LGHDT and CDR2 YNNKEL (reference sequence). The CDR3 loop spans 13 amino acids. V lost 6 bases to trimming and J lost 2 bases; unmatched junction nucleotides: 2. DNA for the CDR3: TGTGCCAGCAGTAGACAGGGGGCCTACGAGCAGTACTTC. Its translation is CASSRQGAYEQYF.

This clonotype occurred many times. The chain employs TRBV7-6 and TRBJ2-5; 7 nucleotides align to TRBD1. Trimming at V came to 5 bases and at J to 5 bases, leaving 11 bases not matched to a gene. Germline assignment: CDR1 SGHVS and CDR2 FNYEAQ. The CDR3 is made up of 15 amino acids. In DNA form, the CDR3 reads TGTGCCAGCAGCCGTACAGGGGAGAAAGTGGAGACCCAGTACTTC. It yields the protein CASSRTGEKVETQYF.

This clonotype was seen only a few times. The V gene is TRBV29-1, the J gene TRBJ2-5; D is perhaps TRBD2 (5 bases). Trimming removed 1 base from V and 1 base from J, with 7 bases in between. In germline, CDR1 is SQVTM, CDR2 ANQGSEA. The CDR3 is 13 amino acids. The CDR3 loop is CSVEAGFQETQYF. In DNA, the CDR3 is TGCAGCGTTGAAGCGGGATTCCAAGAGACCCAGTACTTC.

This clonotype appeared a single time. This chain's CDR3 is CASSFYGGNTGELFF. The CDR3 DNA reads TGTGCCAGCAGCTTTTACGGCGGAAACACCGGGGAGCTGTTTTTT. This chain joins TRBV7-2 and TRBJ2-2; D uncertain. The CDR3 loop spans 15 amino acids. The germline V gene has CDR1 SGHTA and CDR2 FQGNSA. Trimming shortened V by 3 bases and J by 2 bases, and 10 bases separated the two germline ends.

J is TRBJ2-2 and V is TRBV6-2 or TRBV6-3; D is ambiguous. This CDR3 region has 14 residues. V gave up 5 bases and J gave up 4 bases, with 11 bases separating them. Germline V gives CDR1 MNHEY, CDR2 SVGEGT. The CDR3 DNA sequence: TGTGCCAGCAGTAAAAACATAATCACCGGGGAGCTGTTTTTT. This codes for CASSKNIITGELFF.

In its sample, this clonotype was seen many times. This rearrangement joins TRBV12-3 or TRBV12-4 to TRBJ1-1, with a weak D call TRBD1 (5 bases). CDR3 length equals 13 residues. Trimming pared 9 bases from V and 2 bases from J, leaving 13 bases between. CDR3 bases: TGTGCCAGTTTTGACAGTTACAACACTGAAGCTTTCTTT. It codes for CASFDSYNTEAFF.

The CDR3 is CASSYRSGGYTF. The CDR3 DNA reads as TGTGCCAGCAGCTACAGGTCGGGCGGCTACACCTTC. The genes are TRBV6-2 or TRBV6-3 and TRBJ1-2, with a tentative D call TRBD1 (5 bases). Trimming removed 6 bases from V and 8 bases from J, with 13 bases in between. The germline gives CDR1 MNHEY, CDR2 SVGEGT. The CDR3 covers 12 residues.